Listed here is a single T cell receptor (beta chain). Unique molecular identifiers tagged the TCRbeta library. MiXCR was run by TCRdb on the PCR reads, yielding one entry per CDR3 protein. The sample includes about 340,000 distinct CDR3 sequences, approximately 12% of them seen just once. This sample was taken from a study of T-cell reconstitution after alpha-beta-depleted transplantation in children. Germline CDR1 reads SNHLY; CDR2 reads FYNNEI. The trim removed 8 bases at V and 7 bases at J, leaving 9 bases unmatched. The CDR3 contains 14 residues. This clonotype was obtained from a human donor who donated a stem cell graft to a child with Fanconi anemia. Sequenced material: PBMCs, taken from the stem cell graft. V and J are TRBV2 and TRBJ1-3, with 9 nucleotides matching TRBD1. CDR3 region: CASLEGTGRNTIYF. The CDR3 region has the DNA TGTGCCAGCTTGGAGGGGACAGGGAGGAACACCATATATTTT.